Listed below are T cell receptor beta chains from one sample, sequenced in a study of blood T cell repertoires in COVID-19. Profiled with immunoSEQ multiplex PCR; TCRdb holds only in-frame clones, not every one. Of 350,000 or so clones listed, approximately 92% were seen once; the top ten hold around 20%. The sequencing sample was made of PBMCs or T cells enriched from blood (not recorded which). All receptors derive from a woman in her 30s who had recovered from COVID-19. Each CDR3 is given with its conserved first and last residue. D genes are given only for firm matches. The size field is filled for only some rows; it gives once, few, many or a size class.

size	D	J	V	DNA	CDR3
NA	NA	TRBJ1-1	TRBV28	TGTGCCAGCAGCCCCCCTAGGGCGTATGGACTTTCAGCTTTCTTT	CASSPPRAYGLSAFF
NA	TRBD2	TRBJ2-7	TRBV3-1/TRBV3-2	TGTGCCAGCAGCCCTGAGCGGGGGGGCGTTTCCGAGCAGTACTTC	CASSPERGGVSEQYF
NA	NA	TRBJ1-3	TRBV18	TGTGCCAGCTCACCTGGGCGCGGAAACACCATATATTTT	CASSPGRGNTIYF
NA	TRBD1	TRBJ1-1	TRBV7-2	TGTGCCAGCAGCTTGGGCTTCCCGAGACAGGGGGGAGGGACTGAAGCTTTCTTT	CASSLGFPRQGGGTEAFF
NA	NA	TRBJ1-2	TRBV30	TGTGCCTGGAGCGAACGGGGTAGTGGCTACACCTTC	CAWSERGSGYTF
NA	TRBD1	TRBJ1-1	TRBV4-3	TGCGCCAGCAGCCAAGGGGACAGGGTCGCTGAAGCTTTCTTT	CASSQGDRVAEAFF
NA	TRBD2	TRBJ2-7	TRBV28	TGTGCCAGCAGACTACTAGCGGGGGGCACGGAGCAGTACTTC	CASRLLAGGTEQYF
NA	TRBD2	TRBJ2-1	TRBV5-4	TGTGCCAGCCGACTAGCCGCCTACAATGAGCAGTTCTTC	CASRLAAYNEQFF
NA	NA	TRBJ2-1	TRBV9	TGTGCCAGCAGCGTAGAATCAACTAGGAGGGATGAGCAGTTCTTC	CASSVESTRRDEQFF
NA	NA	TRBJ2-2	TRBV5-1	TGCGCCAGCAGCTCGAAAACAGGGCCCGGGGAGCTGTTTTTT	CASSSKTGPGELFF
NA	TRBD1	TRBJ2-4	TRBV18	TGTGCCAGCTCACCAAGTCCCGGGACAGGACCCACCGCCTTC	CASSPSPGTGPTAF
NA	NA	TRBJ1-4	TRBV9	TGTGCCAGCAGCGAGGGGGGGTCGGGGAGCGGTGCTAATGAAAAACTGTTTTTT	CASSEGGSGSGANEKLFF
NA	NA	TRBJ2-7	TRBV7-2	TGTGCCAGCAGCTTAGCGAGGGAGTACTACGAGCAGTACTTC	CASSLAREYYEQYF
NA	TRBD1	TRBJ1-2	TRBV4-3	TGCGCCAGCAGCCAAGATCTGGCAGGGGGCTATGGCTACACCTTC	CASSQDLAGGYGYTF
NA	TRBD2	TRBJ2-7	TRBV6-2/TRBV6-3	TGTGCCAGCAGTTACCCTACTAGCGGGAGTTGGGCACCCTACGAGCAGTACTTC	CASSYPTSGSWAPYEQYF
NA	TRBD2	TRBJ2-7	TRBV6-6	TGTGCCAGCAGTTACGAGGCGGGGGGCGCTGGGTACGAGCAGTACTTC	CASSYEAGGAGYEQYF
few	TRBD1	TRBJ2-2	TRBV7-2	TGTGCCAGCACGACCGACAGGGTGGGAACCGGGGAGCTGTTTTTT	CASTTDRVGTGELFF
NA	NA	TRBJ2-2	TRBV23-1	TGCGCCAGCAGTCAATCCCTCCCCGGGGAGCTGTTTTTT	CASSQSLPGELFF